This T cell receptor beta chain originates from a study of blood T cell repertoires in COVID-19. Germline V gene lookup returns CDR1 MNHNY and CDR2 SVGAGI (reference sequence). The CDR3 spans 13 residues. With 5 bases removed from V and 7 bases from J, the gap between germline ends came to 14 bases. Profiling relied on immunoSEQ multiplex PCR, and the TCRdb table lists in-frame clones only, not all of them. The sample comprises tens of thousands of clones, around 85% of which are singletons, and 12% rests with the top ten. The sample consisted of peripheral blood. V gene TRBV6-6 combines with J gene TRBJ1-1; a possible D gene is TRBD1 (6 bases). The source is a human donor in a cohort sampled during active COVID-19. The CDR3 nucleotides are TGTGCCAGCAGTCACGGACAGATTGATGAAGCTTTCTTT. Translating it yields CASSHGQIDEAFF.